This TCR beta chain was sequenced for a study of blood T cell repertoires in COVID-19. On the study more broadly: Both acute and convalescent COVID-19 samples were obtained from the United States, Italy and Spain. T cells, B-cell-depleted T cells, or PBMCs provided the cDNA or gDNA that served as material.

The CDR3 contains 12 residues. Trimming left V 4 bases short and J 7 bases short, with 9 bases between. CDR1 is SGHKS and CDR2 is YYEKEE in the germline V gene (reference sequence). In the study's own analysis: Reference gene primer amplification gave estimated nucleated cell counts. Sequenced by immunoSEQ multiplex PCR; TCRdb stores in-frame clones only, minus some. The V and J calls and clone size come from that table; D and trimming were worked out from the DNA. The sample records under 250,000 clones, around 86% being singletons. The receptor was derived from a man aged 60-69 years who had recovered from COVID-19. The material sequenced was peripheral blood. The chain links TRBV5-5 to TRBJ2-1; D not certain. The CDR3 DNA sequence: TGTGCCAGCAGCCCCCTATCGAATGAGCAGTTCTTC. This gives the protein CASSPLSNEQFF. Together with reference TRBV5-5 and TRBJ2-1, the CDR3 gives the full variable domain: DAGVTQSPTHLIKTRGQQVTLRCSPISGHKSVSWYQQVLGQGPQFIFQYYEKEERGRGNFPDRFSARQFPNYSSELNVNALLLGDSALYLCASSPLSNEQFFGPGTRLTVL.